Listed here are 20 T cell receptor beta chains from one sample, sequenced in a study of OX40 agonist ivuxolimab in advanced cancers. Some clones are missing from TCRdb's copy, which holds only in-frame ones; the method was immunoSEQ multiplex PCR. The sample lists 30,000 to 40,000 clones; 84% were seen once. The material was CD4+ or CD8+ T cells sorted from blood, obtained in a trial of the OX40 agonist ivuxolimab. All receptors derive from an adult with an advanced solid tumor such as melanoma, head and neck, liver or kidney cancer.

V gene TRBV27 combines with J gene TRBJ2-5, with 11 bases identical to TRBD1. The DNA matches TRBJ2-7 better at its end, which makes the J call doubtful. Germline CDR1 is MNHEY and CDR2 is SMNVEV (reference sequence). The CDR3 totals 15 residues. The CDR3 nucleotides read TGTGCCAGCAGTTTAGGACAGGGGGCTTCCTACGAGCAGTACTTC. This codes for CASSLGQGASYEQYF.

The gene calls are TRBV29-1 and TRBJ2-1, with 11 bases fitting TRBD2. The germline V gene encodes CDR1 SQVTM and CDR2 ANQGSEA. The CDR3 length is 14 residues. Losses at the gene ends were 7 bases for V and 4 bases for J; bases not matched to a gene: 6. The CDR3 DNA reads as TGCAGCGGGGAGACTAGCGGGAATTACAATGAGCAGTTCTTC. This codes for CSGETSGNYNEQFF.

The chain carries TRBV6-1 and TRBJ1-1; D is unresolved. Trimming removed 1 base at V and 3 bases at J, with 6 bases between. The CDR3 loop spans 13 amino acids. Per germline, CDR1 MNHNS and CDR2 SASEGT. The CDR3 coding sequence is TGTGCCAGCAGTGAAGGGAGCTACACTGAAGCTTTCTTT. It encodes CASSEGSYTEAFF.

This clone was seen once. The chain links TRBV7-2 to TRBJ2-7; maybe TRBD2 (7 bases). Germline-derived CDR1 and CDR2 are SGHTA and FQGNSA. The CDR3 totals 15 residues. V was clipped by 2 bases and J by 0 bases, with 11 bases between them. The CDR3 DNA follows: TGTGCCAGCAGCTTAACGCGGGGGCTCTCCTACGAGCAGTACTTC. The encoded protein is CASSLTRGLSYEQYF.

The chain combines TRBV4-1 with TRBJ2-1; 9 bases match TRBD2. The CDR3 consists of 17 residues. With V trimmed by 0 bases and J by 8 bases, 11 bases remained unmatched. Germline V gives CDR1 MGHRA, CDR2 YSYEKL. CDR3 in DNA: TGCGCCAGCAGCCAAGAACGATTAGCGGGAGATCGGGATGAGCAGTTCTTC. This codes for CASSQERLAGDRDEQFF.

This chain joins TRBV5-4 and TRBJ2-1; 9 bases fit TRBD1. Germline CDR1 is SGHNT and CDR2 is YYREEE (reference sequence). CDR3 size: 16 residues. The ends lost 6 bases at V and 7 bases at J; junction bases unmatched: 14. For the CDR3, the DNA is TGTGCCAGCACCCTGGCCGCGGGACAGGGATGGAATGAGCAGTTCTTC. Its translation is CASTLAAGQGWNEQFF.

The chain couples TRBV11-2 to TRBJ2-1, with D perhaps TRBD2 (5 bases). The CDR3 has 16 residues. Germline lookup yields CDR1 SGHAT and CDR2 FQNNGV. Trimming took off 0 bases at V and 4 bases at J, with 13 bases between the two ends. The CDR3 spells CASSLEPVDSYNEQFF. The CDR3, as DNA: TGTGCCAGCAGCTTAGAACCCGTGGACTCTTACAATGAGCAGTTCTTC.

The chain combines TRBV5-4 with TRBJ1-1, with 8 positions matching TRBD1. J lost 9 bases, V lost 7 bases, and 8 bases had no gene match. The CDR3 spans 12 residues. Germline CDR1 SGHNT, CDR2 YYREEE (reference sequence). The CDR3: CASFRDRKKAFF. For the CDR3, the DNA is TGTGCCAGCTTCCGGGACAGGAAGAAAGCTTTCTTT.

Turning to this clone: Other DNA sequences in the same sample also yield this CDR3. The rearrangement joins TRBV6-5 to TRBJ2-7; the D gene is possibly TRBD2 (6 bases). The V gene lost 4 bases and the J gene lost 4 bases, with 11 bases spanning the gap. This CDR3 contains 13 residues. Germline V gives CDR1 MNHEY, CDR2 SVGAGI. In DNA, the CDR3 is TGTGCCAGCAGTTTTTCTGGGGGGTACGAGCAGTACTTC. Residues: CASSFSGGYEQYF.

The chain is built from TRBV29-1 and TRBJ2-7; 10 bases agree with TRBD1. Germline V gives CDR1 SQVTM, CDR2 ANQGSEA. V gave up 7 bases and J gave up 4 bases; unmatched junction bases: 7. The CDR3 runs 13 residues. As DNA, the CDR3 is TGCAGCGGTGGCGGGGGACAGGGGTACGAGCAGTACTTC. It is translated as CSGGGGQGYEQYF.

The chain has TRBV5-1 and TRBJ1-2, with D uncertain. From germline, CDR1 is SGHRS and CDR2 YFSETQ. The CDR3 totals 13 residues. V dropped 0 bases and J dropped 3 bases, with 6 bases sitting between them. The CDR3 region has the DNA TGCGCCAGCAGCTTGGGCGTCTACTATGGCTACACCTTC. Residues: CASSLGVYYGYTF.

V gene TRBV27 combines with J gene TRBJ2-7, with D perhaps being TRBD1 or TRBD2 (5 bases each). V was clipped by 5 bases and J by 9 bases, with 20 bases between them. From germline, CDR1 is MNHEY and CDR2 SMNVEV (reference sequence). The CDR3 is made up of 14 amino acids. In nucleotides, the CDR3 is TGTGCCAGCAGTGTAGGGACGGCCTTTGGAGGGCAGTACTTC. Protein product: CASSVGTAFGGQYF.

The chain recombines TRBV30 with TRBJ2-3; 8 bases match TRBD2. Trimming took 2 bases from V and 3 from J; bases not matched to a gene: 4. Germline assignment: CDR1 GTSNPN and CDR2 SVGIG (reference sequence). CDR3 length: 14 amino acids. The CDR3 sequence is CAWSLAGITDTQYF. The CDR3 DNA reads TGTGCCTGGAGTTTAGCGGGGATTACAGATACGCAGTATTTT.

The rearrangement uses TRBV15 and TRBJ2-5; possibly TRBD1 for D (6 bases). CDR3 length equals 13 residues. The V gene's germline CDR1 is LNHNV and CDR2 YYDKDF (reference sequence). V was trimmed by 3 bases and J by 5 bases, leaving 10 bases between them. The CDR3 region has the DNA TGTGCCACCAGCAGCGACAGGAGGGAGACCCAGTACTTC. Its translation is CATSSDRRETQYF.

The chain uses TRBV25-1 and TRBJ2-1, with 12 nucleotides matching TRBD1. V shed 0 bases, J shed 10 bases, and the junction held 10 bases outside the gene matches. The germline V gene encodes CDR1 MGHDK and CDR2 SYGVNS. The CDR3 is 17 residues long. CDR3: CASSEYAPGQGAEEQFF. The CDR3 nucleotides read TGTGCCAGCAGTGAATATGCTCCGGGACAGGGGGCCGAGGAGCAGTTCTTC. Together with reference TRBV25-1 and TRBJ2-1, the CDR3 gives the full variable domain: EADIYQTPRYLVIGTGKKITLECSQTMGHDKMYWYQQDPGMELHLIHYSYGVNSTEKGDLSSESTVSRIRTEHFPLTLESARPSHTSQYLCASSEYAPGQGAEEQFFGPGTRLTVL.

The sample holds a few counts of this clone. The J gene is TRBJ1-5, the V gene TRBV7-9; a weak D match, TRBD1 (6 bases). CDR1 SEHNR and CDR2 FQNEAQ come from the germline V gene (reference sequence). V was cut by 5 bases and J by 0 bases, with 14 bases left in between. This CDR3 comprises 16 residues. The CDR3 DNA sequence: TGTGCCAGCAGCCTCGGACAGCTAGATAGCAATCAGCCCCAGCATTTT. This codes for CASSLGQLDSNQPQHF.

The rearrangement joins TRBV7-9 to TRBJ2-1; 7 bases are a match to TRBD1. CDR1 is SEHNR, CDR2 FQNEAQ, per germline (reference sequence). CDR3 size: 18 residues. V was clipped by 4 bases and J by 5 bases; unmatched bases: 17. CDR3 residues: CASSSPRDSTHEDNEQFF. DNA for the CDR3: TGTGCCAGCAGCTCGCCCCGGGACAGCACTCACGAAGACAATGAGCAGTTCTTC. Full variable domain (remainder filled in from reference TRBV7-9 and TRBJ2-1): DTGVSQNPRHKITKRGQNVTFRCDPISEHNRLYWYRQTLGQGPEFLTYFQNEAQLEKSRLLSDRFSAERPKGSFSTLEIQRTEQGDSAMYLCASSSPRDSTHEDNEQFFGPGTRLTVL.

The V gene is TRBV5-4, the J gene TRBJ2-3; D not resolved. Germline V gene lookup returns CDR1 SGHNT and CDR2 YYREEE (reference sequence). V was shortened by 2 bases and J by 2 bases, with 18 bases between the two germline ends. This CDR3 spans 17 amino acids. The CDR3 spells CASSFFRPFYSTDTQYF. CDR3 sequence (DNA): TGTGCCAGCAGCTTTTTCCGTCCGTTTTACTCCACAGATACGCAGTATTTT. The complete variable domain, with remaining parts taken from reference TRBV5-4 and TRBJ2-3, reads ETGVTQSPTHLIKTRGQQVTLRCSSQSGHNTVSWYQQALGQGPQFIFQYYREEENGRGNFPPRFSGLQFPNYSSELNVNALELDDSALYLCASSFFRPFYSTDTQYFGPGTRLTVL.

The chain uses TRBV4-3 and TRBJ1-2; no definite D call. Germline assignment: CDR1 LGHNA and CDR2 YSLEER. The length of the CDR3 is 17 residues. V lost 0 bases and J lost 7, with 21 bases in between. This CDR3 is CASSQDRGGRGMSGYTF. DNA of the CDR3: TGCGCCAGCAGCCAAGATCGGGGTGGTCGAGGGATGAGTGGCTACACCTTC.

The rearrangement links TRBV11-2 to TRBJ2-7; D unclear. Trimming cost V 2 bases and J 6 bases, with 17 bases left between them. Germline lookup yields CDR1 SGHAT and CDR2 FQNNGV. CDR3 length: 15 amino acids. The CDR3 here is CASSLNLAGPPEQYF. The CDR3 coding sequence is TGTGCCAGCAGCTTAAACCTCGCAGGCCCGCCCGAGCAGTACTTC.